This T cell receptor beta chain was recovered during a study of blood T cell repertoires in COVID-19. Participant reports of clinical history set cohort assignment. This CDR3 contains 16 residues. The germline gives CDR1 KGHSH, CDR2 LQKENI. V shed 6 bases and J shed 2 bases, with 17 bases lying between them. Profiling relied on immunoSEQ multiplex PCR, and the TCRdb table lists in-frame clones only, not all of them. Seen here are about 210,000 clones, under 90% observed once, and the top ten hold about 8.9%. Material: PBMCs or T cells enriched from blood (not recorded which). The TCR was taken from a woman aged 45-65 years with acute COVID-19. This sequence joins TRBV18 and TRBJ1-5; D not certain. The CDR3: CASSRGGPDGNQPQHF. The CDR3 DNA is TGTGCCAGCTCGCGGGGAGGGCCGGATGGCAATCAGCCCCAGCATTTT. The complete variable domain, with remaining parts taken from reference TRBV18 and TRBJ1-5, reads NAGVMQNPRHLVRRRGQEARLRCSPMKGHSHVYWYRQLPEEGLKFMVYLQKENIIDESGMPKERFSAEFPKEGPSILRIQQVVRGDSAAYFCASSRGGPDGNQPQHFGDGTRLSIL.